Sequencing of this T cell receptor (beta chain) was carried out in a study of cytomegalovirus exposure and HLA in healthy donors. The PCR had 60 Vbeta and 13 Jbeta primers. Assay used: immunoSEQ multiplex PCR; TCRdb lists only in-frame clones, some missing. Of more than 95,000 clones in the sample, approximately 77% were seen once. This CDR3 is 14 amino acids long. V shed 3 bases and J shed 5 bases, with 13 bases lying between them. CDR1 and CDR2 (germline): SGHTA, FQGTGA. As to this clone: Its antigen is not known.

Study-wide results and limits: TCR beta sequences reportedly predicted most subjects' HLA-A and HLA-B alleles accurately.

This sequence joins TRBV7-3 and TRBJ2-5; a possible D gene is TRBD2 (7 bases). The specimen was PBMCs. This TCR was sampled from a man aged 18 to 30 in good health and CMV-seronegative. The DNA for the CDR3 is TGTGCCAGCAGCTTTCAAGGGGGAGGGGAGACCCAGTACTTC. This encodes CASSFQGGGETQYF.